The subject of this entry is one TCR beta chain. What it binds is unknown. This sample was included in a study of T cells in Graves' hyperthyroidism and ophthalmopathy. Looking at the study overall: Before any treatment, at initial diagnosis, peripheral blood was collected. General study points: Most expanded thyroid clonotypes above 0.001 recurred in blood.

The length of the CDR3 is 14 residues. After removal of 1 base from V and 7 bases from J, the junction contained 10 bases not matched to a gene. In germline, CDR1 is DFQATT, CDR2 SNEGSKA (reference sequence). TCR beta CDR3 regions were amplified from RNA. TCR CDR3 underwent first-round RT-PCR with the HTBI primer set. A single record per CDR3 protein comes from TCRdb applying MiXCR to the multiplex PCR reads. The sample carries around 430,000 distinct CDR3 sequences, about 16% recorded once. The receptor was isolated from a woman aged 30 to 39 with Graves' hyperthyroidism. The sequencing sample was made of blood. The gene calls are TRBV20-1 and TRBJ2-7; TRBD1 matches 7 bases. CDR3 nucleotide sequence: TGCAGTGCTAGAGCCCGAGGGGGCCCCAGGGAGCAGTACTTC. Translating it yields CSARARGGPREQYF.